A selection of T cell receptor beta chains follows, all from one sample in a study of T cell repertoires in cytomegalovirus infection. Each CDR3 protein is one row after TCRdb ran MiXCR on the reads. The table has around 270,000 distinct CDR3 sequences, approximately 8.3% seen once. The sequenced sample was PBMCs. These receptor sequences come from a human donor in good health (CMV status not recorded). Some clones in this sample may be carry-over from other donors' samples. The CDR3 runs from the conserved cysteine through the conserved F or W. The D gene is left open where the match is weak. Size tells how often a clone was seen (once, few, many) or the class of an expanded clone, and some rows leave it out.

cdr3_aa | cdr3_nt | clone_size | v_call | d_call | j_call
CASRLDRMGEQYF | TGTGCCAGTAGGTTGGACAGGATGGGCGAGCAGTACTTC | . | TRBV19 | TRBD1 | TRBJ2-7
CASSLAGTVRQFF | TGTGCCAGCAGTTTAGCGGGGACAGTTCGGCAGTTCTTC | few | TRBV12-3/TRBV12-4 | TRBD1 | TRBJ2-1
CASSLWGAQAFF | TGTGCCAGCAGCTTGTGGGGGGCGCAAGCTTTCTTT | many | TRBV5-6 | . | TRBJ1-1
CSVLGLAGANEQFF | TGCAGCGTTCTAGGACTAGCGGGAGCGAATGAGCAGTTCTTC | . | TRBV29-1 | TRBD2 | TRBJ2-1
CASSLSTGGTNSPLHF | TGTGCCAGCAGTTTATCAACAGGGGGGACAAATTCACCCCTCCACTTT | many | TRBV6-2/TRBV6-3 | TRBD1 | TRBJ1-6
CASSPQPGQVAKSIQYF | TGTGCCAGCAGCCCCCAACCGGGACAGGTGGCGAAAAGCATTCAGTACTTC | many | TRBV3-1 | TRBD1 | TRBJ2-4
CASSYTGVEQFF | TGTGCCAGCAGTTATACAGGGGTTGAGCAGTTCTTC | many | TRBV7-2 | TRBD1 | TRBJ2-1
CASSSGGTQHF | TGTGCCAGCAGCTCAGGGGGGACCCAACATTTT | many | TRBV7-2 | TRBD1 | TRBJ1-5
CASSSFPRNTIYF | TGTGCCAGCAGCTCTTTCCCCCGAAACACCATATATTTT | many | TRBV7-2 | . | TRBJ1-3
CASSVGQPNQPQHF | TGTGCCAGCAGCGTAGGGCAGCCAAATCAGCCCCAGCATTTT | many | TRBV9 | . | TRBJ1-5
CASSSAGTSGRGYEQYF | TGTGCCAGCAGCTCCGCCGGGACTAGCGGGAGAGGCTACGAGCAGTACTTC | many | TRBV6-1 | TRBD2 | TRBJ2-7
CASSPPTAGRGNTIYF | TGTGCCAGCAGCCCACCGACGGCAGGGCGTGGAAACACCATATATTTT | few | TRBV7-9 | . | TRBJ1-3
CASSASPLAEINNEQFF | TGTGCCAGCAGTGCCTCACCCCTAGCGGAGATAAACAATGAGCAGTTCTTC | . | TRBV6-2/TRBV6-3 | TRBD2 | TRBJ2-1
CASSSRPGAPSETQYF | TGTGCCAGCAGCTCACGTCCCGGGGCTCCTTCAGAGACCCAGTACTTC | many | TRBV7-2 | . | TRBJ2-5
CASSLVVTTSYNEQFF | TGTGCCAGCAGCTTAGTGGTCACAACCTCCTACAATGAGCAGTTCTTC | many | TRBV7-2 | . | TRBJ2-1
CSVEDSSGNTLNEQFF | TGCAGCGTTGAAGATTCTAGCGGGAACACCCTCAATGAGCAGTTCTTC | . | TRBV29-1 | TRBD2 | TRBJ2-1
CASSPWGGASNSPLHF | TGTGCCAGCAGCCCCTGGGGGGGCGCAAGTAATTCACCCCTCCACTTT | . | TRBV7-2 | . | TRBJ1-6
CAWSTKGGYGYTF | TGTGCCTGGAGTACAAAAGGGGGCTATGGCTACACCTTC | . | TRBV30 | . | TRBJ1-2
CASSLARQGADEQFF | TGTGCCAGCAGCTTAGCCCGACAGGGGGCGGATGAGCAGTTCTTC | many | TRBV7-2 | TRBD1 | TRBJ2-1
CASSQYDYDTGELFF | TGCGCCAGCAGCCAATATGACTATGACACCGGGGAGCTGTTTTTT | few | TRBV5-1 | . | TRBJ2-2
CASSVAEGAVGELFF | TGCGCCAGCAGCGTAGCCGAAGGGGCGGTTGGGGAGCTGTTTTTT | . | TRBV4-3 | . | TRBJ2-2
CASSERGPPAVEQFF | TGTGCCAGCAGTGAGAGGGGGCCGCCTGCGGTTGAGCAGTTCTTC | many | TRBV7-3 | TRBD1 | TRBJ2-1
CASSRRRGTTGNQETQYF | TGTGCCAGCAGTCGACGGCGGGGAACTACAGGGAACCAAGAGACCCAGTACTTC | . | TRBV12-3/TRBV12-4 | . | TRBJ2-5
CASQNDRVTEAFF | TGTGCCAGCCAAAACGACAGGGTCACTGAAGCTTTCTTT | . | TRBV12-3/TRBV12-4 | TRBD1 | TRBJ1-1
CSYQGLAEAFF | TGCAGCTATCAGGGCCTTGCTGAAGCTTTCTTT | . | TRBV29-1 | . | TRBJ1-1
CASSIASGSYNEQFF | TGTGCCAGCAGCATCGCTAGCGGCTCCTACAATGAGCAGTTCTTC | many | TRBV7-2 | TRBD2 | TRBJ2-1
CASSFDHSYADEQFF | TGTGCCAGCAGCTTCGACCATTCTTACGCCGATGAGCAGTTCTTC | many | TRBV7-9 | . | TRBJ2-1
CASSHDSPGLAQETQYF | TGTGCCAGCAGCCACGATTCTCCGGGACTAGCACAAGAGACCCAGTACTTC | many | TRBV14 | TRBD2 | TRBJ2-5
CAWSGTGPYEQYF | TGTGCCTGGAGTGGGACAGGGCCCTACGAGCAGTACTTC | few | TRBV30 | TRBD1 | TRBJ2-7
CASTGVANEKLFF | TGTGCCAGTACAGGGGTCGCTAATGAAAAACTGTTTTTT | many | TRBV28 | TRBD1 | TRBJ1-4
CAWSVLYGYTF | TGTGCCTGGAGTGTACTGTATGGCTACACCTTC | many | TRBV30 | . | TRBJ1-2
CASSYSGTSGTSTDTQYF | TGTGCCAGCAGTTACTCCGGAACTAGCGGAACTAGCACAGATACGCAGTATTTT | . | TRBV6-6 | TRBD2 | TRBJ2-3
CASSFQAGGHYGYTF | TGTGCCAGCAGTTTCCAGGCAGGGGGCCACTATGGCTACACCTTC | many | TRBV12-3/TRBV12-4 | TRBD1 | TRBJ1-2
CASRQKTAATNEKLFF | TGTGCCAGCAGACAAAAGACAGCCGCAACTAATGAAAAACTGTTTTTT | . | TRBV2 | . | TRBJ1-4
CSGRGGATDTQYF | TGCAGCGGCCGGGGGGGAGCCACAGATACGCAGTATTTT | few | TRBV29-1 | TRBD2 | TRBJ2-3
CASSLEQVGGTEAFF | TGCGCCAGCAGCTTGGAACAGGTAGGAGGCACTGAAGCTTTCTTT | few | TRBV5-1 | . | TRBJ1-1
CASSLGTGLGGYTF | TGTGCCAGCAGCCTAGGGACAGGGCTGGGCGGCTACACCTTC | many | TRBV28 | TRBD1 | TRBJ1-2
CASSLPRTPNTGELFF | TGTGCCAGCAGCTTACCTCGAACACCGAACACCGGGGAGCTGTTTTTT | many | TRBV7-4 | . | TRBJ2-2
CASSLLWGASTEAFF | TGTGCCAGCAGCTTATTGTGGGGGGCGAGCACTGAAGCTTTCTTT | many | TRBV7-2 | . | TRBJ1-1
CASSLFRVGGPRNEQFF | TGTGCCAGCAGCTTATTCAGGGTAGGAGGTCCTAGGAATGAGCAGTTCTTC | many | TRBV7-2 | . | TRBJ2-1
CASSLVQGLGSPLHF | TGTGCCAGCAGCTTAGTTCAGGGTTTGGGTTCACCCCTCCACTTT | many | TRBV7-2 | . | TRBJ1-6
CASSSASGYGYTF | TGTGCCAGCAGCTCCGCTTCAGGGTATGGCTACACCTTC | many | TRBV7-6 | . | TRBJ1-2
CASSIGEETQYF | TGTGCCAGTAGTATAGGTGAAGAGACCCAGTACTTC | many | TRBV19 | . | TRBJ2-5